The rows below give T cell receptor beta chains drawn from one sample of a study of T cells after yellow fever vaccination. One entry per CDR3 protein, called by TCRdb with MiXCR from the 5' RACE reads. Here the sample spans 110,000 to 150,000 distinct CDR3 sequences, about 6.2% being singletons. This material consisted of CD4+ T cells sorted from PBMCs, taken 10 days after the yellow fever booster vaccination. Receptors originate from a man aged 25 to 40 who received the YFV17D yellow fever vaccine. CDR3s include the opening cysteine and the closing phenylalanine or tryptophan. Each record gives: J gene, V gene, D gene, clone size, CDR3 DNA, CDR3 protein. The D gene is left open where the match is weak. Clone size appears in some rows only: once, few, many, or a class for an expanded clone.

j_call: TRBJ1-5; v_call: TRBV19; d_call: -; clone_size: -; cdr3_nt: TGTGCCAGTAGTATTGAGAGGGGAGCGGGCAATCAGCCCCAGCATTTT; cdr3_aa: CASSIERGAGNQPQHF
j_call: TRBJ2-2; v_call: TRBV11-2; d_call: -; clone_size: -; cdr3_nt: TGTGCCAGCAGCGTCACTACCTCCACCGGGGAGCTGTTTTTT; cdr3_aa: CASSVTTSTGELFF
j_call: TRBJ1-5; v_call: TRBV2; d_call: -; clone_size: many; cdr3_nt: TGTGCCAGCAATCAGGGGCTTAATCAGCCCCAGCATTTT; cdr3_aa: CASNQGLNQPQHF
j_call: TRBJ2-7; v_call: TRBV11-1; d_call: -; clone_size: many; cdr3_nt: TGTGCCAGCAGGGGGAAGGGGCAGTCAAATATCGACGAGCAGTACTTC; cdr3_aa: CASRGKGQSNIDEQYF
j_call: TRBJ1-1; v_call: TRBV12-3/TRBV12-4; d_call: -; clone_size: many; cdr3_nt: TGTGCCAGCAGTTACACCCAGGGATCTGAAGCTTTCTTT; cdr3_aa: CASSYTQGSEAFF
j_call: TRBJ2-1; v_call: TRBV30; d_call: -; clone_size: many; cdr3_nt: TGTGCCTGGAGTATCAACGTAGGTGAGCAGTTCTTC; cdr3_aa: CAWSINVGEQFF
j_call: TRBJ2-1; v_call: TRBV6-2/TRBV6-3; d_call: -; clone_size: many; cdr3_nt: TGTGCCAGCAGCCAGGCATATGAGCAGTTCTTC; cdr3_aa: CASSQAYEQFF
j_call: TRBJ2-3; v_call: TRBV7-3; d_call: -; clone_size: -; cdr3_nt: TGTGCCAGCAGCTCCCGAGCTGGTGCAGATACGCAGTATTTT; cdr3_aa: CASSSRAGADTQYF
j_call: TRBJ2-7; v_call: TRBV27; d_call: -; clone_size: -; cdr3_nt: TGTGCCAGCAGTTTATGGGGGGACCCCACTACAGGCGAGCAGTACTTC; cdr3_aa: CASSLWGDPTTGEQYF
j_call: TRBJ2-7; v_call: TRBV10-3; d_call: -; clone_size: many; cdr3_nt: TGTGCCATCAGTGAGTCCCTACAAGGAGGGAATGAGCAGTACTTC; cdr3_aa: CAISESLQGGNEQYF
j_call: TRBJ2-1; v_call: TRBV5-1; d_call: TRBD2; clone_size: many; cdr3_nt: TGCGCCAGCCGACTAGCGGGAGGTCACAATGAGCAGTTCTTC; cdr3_aa: CASRLAGGHNEQFF